The next 4 T cell receptor beta chains were all read from a single sample in a study of blood T cell repertoires in COVID-19. Produced via immunoSEQ multiplex PCR; TCRdb's table is partial and in-frame only. The sample comprises some 42,000 clones, around 91% of which are singletons, and about 2.6% rests with the top ten. Source material: peripheral blood. These receptor sequences come from a man aged 50-59 years with active COVID-19.

V usage is TRBV10-3 and J usage is TRBJ1-2; TRBD1 might be the D (6 bases). Per germline, CDR1 ENHRY and CDR2 SYGVKD. V lost 6 bases and J lost 6, with 14 bases in between. The CDR3 is made up of 13 amino acids. In nucleotides, the CDR3 is TGTGCCATCAGCGAAACCACAGGGAATGGCTACACCTTC. It encodes CAISETTGNGYTF.

As DNA, the CDR3 is TGCGCCAGCAGCAAAAGCATGGGACAGCAGAATGAAAAACTGTTTTTT. Its translation is CASSKSMGQQNEKLFF. V usage is TRBV4-3 and J usage is TRBJ1-4; the match to TRBD1 covers 7 bases. Germline CDR1 reads LGHNA; CDR2 reads YSLEER. Trimming cost V 5 bases and J 5 bases; bases outside gene matches: 11. CDR3 length equals 16 residues.

V and J are TRBV6-2 or TRBV6-3 and TRBJ2-2; 12 nucleotides match TRBD2. Germline CDR1 reads MNHEY; CDR2 reads SVGEGT. The ends lost 2 bases at V and 5 bases at J; junction bases unmatched: 6. The CDR3 length is 17 residues. The CDR3: CASSYLILAGGTGELFF. CDR3 in DNA: TGTGCCAGCAGTTACCTTATACTAGCGGGGGGAACCGGGGAGCTGTTTTTT.

V usage is TRBV10-3 and J usage is TRBJ1-4, with 7 nucleotides matching TRBD1. The germline V gene has CDR1 ENHRY and CDR2 SYGVKD. J lost 8 bases, V lost 7 bases, and 7 bases had no gene match. The CDR3 sequence is 13 residues long. The CDR3 nucleotides are TGTGCCATCACGGGACAGATGGGGGAAAAACTGTTTTTT. Its protein is CAITGQMGEKLFF.